The clone carrying this T cell receptor beta chain was observed once. Its specificity is unknown. This entry belongs to a study of T cells in tuberculosis. The overall study: Sequenced TCRs come from CD1B-GMM tetramer-binding T cells.

The V gene's germline CDR1 is MNHNY and CDR2 SVGAGI (reference sequence). The CDR3 loop spans 15 amino acids. The V and J ends lost 6 bases and 7 bases, in that order; junction bases with no gene match: 7. Study observations and caveats: Active tuberculosis patients had shorter CDR3-alpha; the beta difference was nonsignificant. Smaller distances to GMM-specific TCRs suggested their expansion in active tuberculosis.

Profiled with immunoSEQ multiplex PCR; TCRdb holds only in-frame clones, not every one. The repertoire holds about 43,000 clones, with less than 95% as singletons. Sequenced sample: PBMCs. This receptor was obtained from a donor aged 10-30 years with latent tuberculosis or without tuberculosis infection. Some clones in this sample may be carry-over from other donors' samples. The V gene is TRBV6-6, the J gene TRBJ1-4; TRBD1 matches at 11 bases. The CDR3 nucleotides are TGTGCCAGCAGCCCGACCGGGACAGGGGGTGAAAAACTGTTTTTT. Translating gives CASSPTGTGGEKLFF.